The T cell receptor (beta chain) described here comes from a study of cytomegalovirus exposure and HLA in healthy donors. The wider study: The 100 million to 140 million unique TCR beta sequences, from about 179 million T cells, were found by an earlier analysis.

Findings and caveats of the study: Published work reported that the classifier diagnosed cytomegalovirus status with high specificity and sensitivity. Across all donors, roughly uniform sequencing depth was an assumption of the presence/absence analyses. Researchers had no immune exposure information except CMV serostatus available.

In the PCR, 60 Vbeta and 13 Jbeta primers were used. Generated by immunoSEQ multiplex PCR, the TCRdb table keeps only in-frame clones and is missing some. This sample carries almost 200,000 clones, roughly four fifths of them seen once, and the ten largest clones take around 1.9%. On this clone: Antigen: not known.

The sequence came from a man aged 25-45 years in good health and CMV-seronegative. The sequenced material came from PBMCs.

The CDR3 region is CASSLAGGVAQPQHF. Written as DNA, the CDR3 is TGTGCCAGCAGTTTAGCAGGGGGAGTCGCTCAGCCCCAGCATTTT. The chain employs TRBV27 and TRBJ1-5; 7 bases line up with TRBD1. Per the germline V gene, CDR1 is MNHEY and CDR2 is SMNVEV (reference sequence). This CDR3 comprises 15 residues. V was pared by 2 bases and J by 6 bases, with 7 bases of the junction left unmatched.